The 13 T cell receptor beta chains given below trace back to one sample, sequenced in a study of blood T cell repertoires in COVID-19. Assay: immunoSEQ multiplex PCR; the TCRdb copy retains only in-frame clones and omits some. There are 80,000 or so clones in the sample; 65% to 85% occur only once, and 18% lies in the top ten. Material: peripheral blood. These receptors were taken from a woman in her fifties or sixties with acute or convalescent COVID-19.

V usage is TRBV7-2 and J usage is TRBJ1-2, with 9 bases matching TRBD1. Germline V gives CDR1 SGHTA, CDR2 FQGNSA. V trimming: 5 bases; J trimming: 7 bases; junction bases outside the gene matches: 14. The length of the CDR3 is 16 residues. CDR3 loop: CASSKDRGGVLSGYTF. CDR3 DNA: TGTGCCAGCAGCAAGGACAGGGGTGGCGTACTTAGTGGCTACACCTTC.

The rearrangement uses TRBV19 and TRBJ2-2; TRBD2 matches 7 bases. The CDR3 covers 13 residues. J was trimmed by 7 bases and V by 5 bases; bases with no gene match: 4. Germline loops: CDR1 LNHDA, CDR2 SQIVND (reference sequence). Here the CDR3 reads CASSVQRGGELFF. CDR3 coding DNA: TGTGCCAGTAGTGTTCAGCGGGGCGGGGAGCTGTTTTTT. Full variable domain (missing parts from reference TRBV19 and TRBJ2-2): DGGITQSPKYLFRKEGQNVTLSCEQNLNHDAMYWYRQDPGQGLRLIYYSQIVNDFQKGDIAEGYSVSREKKESFPLTVTSAQKNPTAFYLCASSVQRGGELFFGEGSRLTVL.

V gene TRBV6-5 combines with J gene TRBJ1-2; D ambiguous. The CDR3 spans 13 residues. Trimming pared 7 bases from V and 4 bases from J, leaving 13 bases between. The germline gives CDR1 MNHEY, CDR2 SVGAGI. CDR3 region: CASIGQPLYGYTF. The CDR3 region has the DNA TGTGCCAGCATTGGGCAGCCGCTCTATGGCTACACCTTC.

The V gene is TRBV19, the J gene TRBJ2-7; D perhaps matches TRBD1 (6 bases). Trimming removed 4 bases at V and 4 bases at J, with 17 bases between. The CDR3 contains 15 residues. Per germline, CDR1 LNHDA and CDR2 SQIVND (reference sequence). For the CDR3, the DNA is TGTGCCAGTAGTAAACAGGGAAAAGAAATATACGAGCAGTACTTC. Residues: CASSKQGKEIYEQYF.

This chain joins TRBV10-3 and TRBJ1-3; 7 bases align to TRBD1. The germline V gene has CDR1 ENHRY and CDR2 SYGVKD. The junction had 4 bases not matched to a gene; V was cut back by 11 bases and J by 0 bases. This CDR3 region has 13 residues. The chain's CDR3 is CAVRDSSGNTIYF. The CDR3, as DNA: TGTGCCGTTAGGGACAGCTCTGGAAACACCATATATTTT.

The chain recombines TRBV19 with TRBJ1-1; the match to TRBD1 covers 7 bases. Germline-derived CDR1 and CDR2 are LNHDA and SQIVND (reference sequence). The trim removed 4 bases at V and 4 bases at J, leaving 9 bases unmatched. This CDR3 contains 15 residues. The CDR3 loop reads CASSTFTGVITEAFF. The DNA of the CDR3 is TGTGCCAGTAGTACCTTTACAGGGGTGATCACTGAAGCTTTCTTT.

Note on this clone: At the DNA level, this CDR3 is encoded by other sequences in the same sample as well. The chain recombines TRBV13 with TRBJ2-3; weak D call: TRBD2 (6 bases). This CDR3 comprises 12 residues. From germline, CDR1 is PRHDT and CDR2 FYEKMQ (reference sequence). Between the trimmed V and J ends, which lost 5 bases and 4 bases, there was a span of 7 bases. In nucleotides, the CDR3 is TGTGCCAGCAGCACGGGGGCAGATACGCAGTATTTT. Protein product: CASSTGADTQYF.

The chain links TRBV19 to TRBJ2-2; 8 nucleotides align to TRBD1. The CDR3 is 15 residues long. Trimming took 8 bases from V and 1 from J; bases not matched to a gene: 6. The germline CDR1 and CDR2 sequences are LNHDA and SQIVND (reference sequence). Here the CDR3 reads CASRTGTGNTGELFF. The CDR3 DNA sequence: TGTGCCAGTCGAACAGGGACAGGGAACACCGGGGAGCTGTTTTTT.

The rearrangement links TRBV24-1 to TRBJ2-3; 9 positions match TRBD1. The J segment lost 7 bases and the V segment lost 4 bases, leaving 8 bases of the junction unmatched. This CDR3 contains 15 residues. Germline CDR1 and CDR2: KGHDR and SFDVKD. CDR3 protein: CATSDPDRGSNTQYF. The CDR3 nucleotides are TGTGCCACCAGTGACCCGGACAGGGGTTCAAATACGCAGTATTTT.

The V call is TRBV3-1 (or the pseudogene TRBV3-2), the J call TRBJ2-3, with TRBD2 identical over 7 bases. J was trimmed by 2 bases and V by 7 bases; bases with no gene match: 3. Germline CDR1 reads LGHDT; CDR2 reads YNNKEL (reference sequence). This CDR3 region has 13 residues. CDR3: CASTSGPTDTQYF. Here the CDR3 DNA reads TGTGCCAGCACTAGCGGTCCCACAGATACGCAGTATTTT.

The rearrangement links TRBV2 to TRBJ2-7; 8 positions match TRBD1. The CDR3 sequence is 13 residues long. The J segment lost 6 bases and the V segment lost 4 bases, leaving 5 bases of the junction unmatched. The V gene's germline CDR1 is SNHLY and CDR2 FYNNEI. The CDR3 DNA reads as TGTGCCAGCAGTGGACAGGGGACAGGCGAGCAGTACGTC. Translating gives CASSGQGTGEQYV.

This chain uses TRBV27 with TRBJ1-1; no clear D. Deletions cut 2 bases from V and 2 bases from J, with 9 bases between. Looked up from germline, CDR1 is MNHEY and CDR2 is SMNVEV (reference sequence). The CDR3 extends over 14 amino acids. CDR3 sequence (DNA): TGTGCCAGCAGTTTAAACAGAATCAACACTGAAGCTTTCTTT. It translates to CASSLNRINTEAFF.

Remarks on this clone: In the same sample, other DNA sequences code for this CDR3. The chain uses TRBV7-2 and TRBJ1-2; a weak D match, TRBD1 (5 bases). Looked up from germline, CDR1 is SGHTA and CDR2 is FQGNSA. The length of the CDR3 is 14 residues. Trimming left V 1 base short and J 3 bases short, with 9 bases between. As DNA, the CDR3 is TGTGCCAGCAGCTTAGGGCGGGGGGACTATGGCTACACCTTC. Its translation is CASSLGRGDYGYTF.